Presented here are 31 T cell receptor beta chains from one specimen sequenced in a study of blood T cell repertoires in COVID-19. Clones were read by immunoSEQ multiplex PCR, and TCRdb kept only the in-frame ones, dropping some. Among fewer than 300,000 clones listed, 82% were seen once. The sequencing input was peripheral blood. The receptor set was obtained from a woman aged 18-35 years with acute or convalescent COVID-19.

The chain combines TRBV3-1 (or the pseudogene TRBV3-2) with TRBJ1-2; 7 bases are a match to TRBD1. J gave up 6 bases and V 3 bases, and 7 bases lay outside the gene matches. This CDR3 contains 14 residues. Germline V gene lookup returns CDR1 LGHDT and CDR2 YNNKEL (reference sequence). The CDR3 here is CASSHSDRENGYTF. In DNA, the CDR3 is TGTGCCAGCAGCCATTCCGACAGGGAGAATGGCTACACCTTC.

The chain combines TRBV27 with TRBJ1-4; 7 nucleotides agree with TRBD1. The CDR3 length is 15 residues. The trim removed 5 bases at V and 3 bases at J, leaving 6 bases unmatched. Germline lookup yields CDR1 MNHEY and CDR2 SMNVEV (reference sequence). The CDR3: CASSPRQGPNEKLFF. CDR3 coding DNA: TGTGCCAGCAGTCCCCGACAGGGCCCTAATGAAAAACTGTTTTTT. The variable domain in full, with the rest retrieved from reference TRBV27 and TRBJ1-4, is EAQVTQNPRYLITVTGKKLTVTCSQNMNHEYMSWYRQDPGLGLRQIYYSMNVEVTDKGDVPEGYKVSRKEKRNFPLILESPSPNQTSLYFCASSPRQGPNEKLFFGSGTQLSVL.

This clone was detected once. J is TRBJ1-5 and V is TRBV19, with 10 nucleotides matching TRBD1. Trimming at V came to 5 bases and at J to 4 bases, leaving 11 bases not matched to a gene. The germline V gene has CDR1 LNHDA and CDR2 SQIVND (reference sequence). The CDR3 has 17 residues. CDR3 in DNA: TGTGCCAGTAGTGCGACAGGGGGCGGGAGTGGGAATCAGCCCCAGCATTTT. Encoded protein: CASSATGGGSGNQPQHF.

The rearrangement uses TRBV28 and TRBJ2-1, with 9 bases that match TRBD2. This CDR3 is built from 16 residues. CDR1 is MDHEN and CDR2 is SYDVKM in the germline V gene. The trim removed 1 base at V and 2 bases at J, leaving 3 bases unmatched. CDR3 sequence (DNA): TGTGCCAGCAGTTTATTTGCGGGAGGGGCCTACAATGAGCAGTTCTTC. It yields the protein CASSLFAGGAYNEQFF.

The chain uses TRBV18 and TRBJ2-7, with 11 bases that match TRBD2. V lost 3 bases and J lost 4; bases outside the gene matches: 2. Germline V lookup: CDR1 KGHSH, CDR2 LQKENI. The CDR3 contains 14 residues. The CDR3 nucleotides are TGTGCCAGCTCACCTGGACTAGCGGGTTACGAGCAGTACTTC. Its translation is CASSPGLAGYEQYF.

The chain has TRBV18 and TRBJ1-6; perhaps TRBD1 as D (5 bases). V gave up 3 bases and J gave up 2 bases, with 11 bases separating them. The CDR3 contains 16 residues. CDR1 is KGHSH and CDR2 is LQKENI in the germline V gene. The CDR3 protein is CASSPSPGTYNSPLHF. The CDR3 region has the DNA TGTGCCAGCTCACCGTCTCCAGGGACCTATAATTCACCCCTCCACTTT.

V usage is TRBV18 and J usage is TRBJ2-3; no definite D call. The CDR3 totals 13 residues. Germline V gene lookup returns CDR1 KGHSH and CDR2 LQKENI. V gave up 0 bases and J gave up 2 bases, with 3 bases separating them. This chain's CDR3 is CASSPPHTDTQYF. CDR3 coding DNA: TGTGCCAGCTCACCACCTCACACAGATACGCAGTATTTT.

This clone was picked up a small number of times. The chain employs TRBV18 and TRBJ2-1; maybe TRBD2 (6 bases). Germline loops: CDR1 KGHSH, CDR2 LQKENI. This CDR3 comprises 16 residues. Trimming left V 6 bases short and J 8 bases short, with 23 bases between. The CDR3 DNA is TGTGCCAGCTCCCCCCCCACGGGAGTAGGTGTATATGAGCAGTTCTTC. Amino acid sequence: CASSPPTGVGVYEQFF.

The V gene is TRBV4-2, the J gene TRBJ1-1, with TRBD1 as a possible D gene (5 bases). With 0 bases removed from V and 1 base from J, the gap between germline ends came to 15 bases. The CDR3 is made up of 17 amino acids. Germline V gene sequence: CDR1 LGHNA, CDR2 YNFKEQ. CDR3 loop: CASSQEDLGDGNTEAFF. The CDR3 DNA follows: TGTGCCAGCAGCCAAGAAGATCTAGGGGATGGGAACACTGAAGCTTTCTTT.

There are a few counts of this clone. The rearrangement links TRBV7-6 to TRBJ1-4; D not resolved. The germline CDR1 and CDR2 sequences are SGHVS and FNYEAQ. The CDR3 is 18 residues long. V dropped 4 bases and J dropped 0 bases, with 18 bases sitting between them. As DNA, the CDR3 is TGTGCCAGCAGCTCCCGCGCCCCGGGGAGGACAACTAATGAAAAACTGTTTTTT. Protein: CASSSRAPGRTTNEKLFF.

V usage is TRBV7-9 and J usage is TRBJ1-5; D remains unclear. Trimming shortened V by 1 base and J by 8 bases, and 12 bases separated the two germline ends. The CDR3 has 14 amino acids. Germline lookup yields CDR1 SEHNR and CDR2 FQNEAQ (reference sequence). In nucleotides, the CDR3 is TGTGCCAGCAGCTTAGTAGGCGCTCGGGAGCCCCAGCATTTT. Translated, it gives CASSLVGAREPQHF.

CDR3 sequence (DNA): TGTGCCTGGAGTGTAAGCCACCGCCGTGTCTATGGCTACACCTTC. It is translated as CAWSVSHRRVYGYTF. The chain has TRBV30 and TRBJ1-2; D is ambiguous. The CDR3 is made up of 15 amino acids. Germline lookup yields CDR1 GTSNPN and CDR2 SVGIG (reference sequence). The V end lost 0 bases, the J end lost 4 bases, and 15 bases lay between the germline ends.

The chain joins TRBV3-1 (or the pseudogene TRBV3-2) to TRBJ2-3, with D perhaps matching TRBD1 (5 bases). The CDR3 extends over 11 amino acids. Per germline, CDR1 LGHDT and CDR2 YNNKEL (reference sequence). The ends were cut back, 6 bases at V and 8 bases at J, with 9 bases in the middle. CDR3 protein: CASRDRSTQYF. The CDR3 nucleotides read TGTGCCAGCAGAGACAGAAGTACGCAGTATTTT.

The chain has TRBV21-1 and TRBJ2-2; TRBD1 is taken as the D call from the table, unchecked against the DNA. TRBV21-1 is listed as a pseudogene. The CDR3 spans 17 residues. The CDR3 coding sequence is TGTGCCAGCAGCAAAGTGGCGACAGGGGTGAACACCGGGGAGCTGTTTTTT. Translation gives CASSKVATGVNTGELFF.

The chain employs TRBV28 and TRBJ2-1; 10 bases align to TRBD2. J was trimmed by 8 bases and V by 3 bases; bases with no gene match: 7. This CDR3 has 15 amino acids. The germline CDR1 and CDR2 sequences are MDHEN and SYDVKM. The CDR3 spells CASSLRLAGHDEQFF. For the CDR3, the DNA is TGTGCCAGCAGTTTGAGACTAGCGGGCCACGATGAGCAGTTCTTC.

The rearrangement joins TRBV4-3 to TRBJ1-2; TRBD1 aligns across 10 bases. CDR1 and CDR2 from the germline V gene are LGHNA and YSLEER. CDR3 length: 16 residues. With 1 base clipped from V and 4 bases from J, the junction kept 6 bases outside the gene matches. CDR3 DNA: TGCGCCAGCAGCCAAGCCGGGACAGGGGTCTCCTATGGCTACACCTTC. Its protein product is CASSQAGTGVSYGYTF.

This clone was seen a few times. The rearrangement uses TRBV12-3 or TRBV12-4 and TRBJ1-2, with D perhaps TRBD1 (6 bases). There are 11 residues in the CDR3. Trimming left V 5 bases short and J 8 bases short, with 9 bases between. The CDR3 is CASSTGYGYTF. The CDR3 nucleotides are TGTGCCAGCAGTACAGGGTACGGCTACACCTTC.

V and J are TRBV5-4 and TRBJ2-7, with D possibly matching TRBD2 (6 bases). Trimming removed 0 bases from V and 0 bases from J, with 13 bases in between. Per germline, CDR1 SGHNT and CDR2 YYREEE (reference sequence). The CDR3 is made up of 16 amino acids. CDR3 coding DNA: TGTGCCAGCAGCTTGGCGGGTAGCGGAGGCTCCTACGAGCAGTACTTC. Translating it yields CASSLAGSGGSYEQYF.

The chain links TRBV20-1 to TRBJ1-1; no definite D call. Trimming pared 3 bases from V and 5 bases from J, leaving 13 bases between. This CDR3 is 13 amino acids long. CDR1 is DFQATT and CDR2 is SNEGSKA in the germline V gene (reference sequence). CDR3 region: CSASGGLWTEAFF. The CDR3 nucleotides are TGCAGTGCTAGTGGCGGCCTTTGGACTGAAGCTTTCTTT.

J is TRBJ2-1 and V is TRBV7-8, with 11 bases that match TRBD2. CDR1 and CDR2 from the germline V gene are SGHVS and FQNEAQ. Trimming took 3 bases from V and 2 from J; bases not matched to a gene: 3. The CDR3 contains 16 residues. The CDR3, as DNA: TGTGCCAGCAGCTTTATGGGACTAGCGGCCTACAATGAGCAGTTCTTC. Amino acid sequence: CASSFMGLAAYNEQFF.

This clone was seen a handful of times. The chain links TRBV18 to TRBJ1-1, with TRBD1 matching 7 bases. The CDR3 extends over 15 amino acids. The V gene end was trimmed by 3 bases and the J gene end by 3 bases; junction bases not matched to a gene: 7. Germline values: CDR1 KGHSH, CDR2 LQKENI. The CDR3 loop reads CASSPWDSKHTEAFF. The CDR3, as DNA: TGTGCCAGCTCACCCTGGGACAGTAAGCACACTGAAGCTTTCTTT.

The V call is TRBV7-2, the J call TRBJ2-5, with TRBD2 matching over 16 bases. This CDR3 has 17 residues. From germline, CDR1 is SGHTA and CDR2 FQGNSA. Trimming took 8 bases from V and 5 from J; bases not matched to a gene: 11. The CDR3 DNA is TGTGCCAGCGGGGGACTAGCGGGAGGGCCTATGTCTGAGACCCAGTACTTC. It yields the protein CASGGLAGGPMSETQYF.

V and J are TRBV30 and TRBJ2-5, with 7 bases identical to TRBD2. CDR1 and CDR2 (germline): GTSNPN, SVGIG (reference sequence). After removal of 6 bases from V and 7 bases from J, the junction contained 11 bases not matched to a gene. The CDR3 totals 13 residues. CDR3 sequence reads: CACGGGSGGTQYF. The CDR3 DNA sequence: TGTGCCTGCGGCGGCGGGAGTGGGGGGACCCAGTACTTC.

The chain uses TRBV7-2 and TRBJ2-1; 10 bases agree with TRBD2. The CDR3 spans 16 residues. Germline CDR1 reads SGHTA; CDR2 reads FQGNSA. V gave up 1 base and J gave up 6 bases; unmatched junction bases: 6. CDR3 amino acids: CASSLVPSGRGNEQFF. The CDR3 DNA sequence: TGTGCCAGCAGCTTAGTTCCCAGCGGGAGGGGCAATGAGCAGTTCTTC. Full variable domain (outside the CDR3, taken from reference TRBV7-2 and TRBJ2-1): GAGVSQSPSNKVTEKGKDVELRCDPISGHTALYWYRQSLGQGLEFLIYFQGNSAPDKSGLPSDRFSAERTGGSVSTLTIQRTQQEDSAVYLCASSLVPSGRGNEQFFGPGTRLTVL.

The chain employs TRBV28 and TRBJ1-1, with no clear D. The CDR3 length is 15 residues. Germline CDR1 MDHEN, CDR2 SYDVKM. With 7 bases removed from V and 0 bases from J, the gap between germline ends came to 15 bases. CDR3 nucleotides: TGTGCCAGCACCAAAGTCCCAGGCATGAACACTGAAGCTTTCTTT. It is translated as CASTKVPGMNTEAFF.

V usage is TRBV19 and J usage is TRBJ2-7, with D maybe TRBD2 (6 bases). The CDR3 extends over 14 amino acids. Germline values: CDR1 LNHDA, CDR2 SQIVND (reference sequence). V was clipped by 1 base and J by 3 bases, with 10 bases between them. Here the CDR3 reads CASSIAGADYEQYF. The CDR3 DNA sequence: TGTGCCAGTAGTATAGCGGGAGCCGACTACGAGCAGTACTTC. Full variable domain (missing parts from reference TRBV19 and TRBJ2-7): DGGITQSPKYLFRKEGQNVTLSCEQNLNHDAMYWYRQDPGQGLRLIYYSQIVNDFQKGDIAEGYSVSREKKESFPLTVTSAQKNPTAFYLCASSIAGADYEQYFGPGTRLTVT.

The V gene is TRBV4-3, the J gene TRBJ2-1, with 9 bases fitting TRBD2. This CDR3 comprises 15 residues. Germline trimming cut 0 bases from V and 4 bases from J; bases unmatched to any gene: 1. Per the germline V gene, CDR1 is LGHNA and CDR2 is YSLEER. The CDR3 bases are TGCGCCAGCAGCCAAGATGCGGGGGGGTACAATGAGCAGTTCTTC. It is translated as CASSQDAGGYNEQFF.

This chain connects TRBV29-1 to TRBJ2-3; D perhaps matches TRBD2 (6 bases). Trimming stripped 4 bases from V and 0 bases from J, with 11 bases between. Germline CDR1 reads SQVTM; CDR2 reads ANQGSEA. The CDR3 contains 14 residues. The DNA for the CDR3 is TGCAGCGTTGGGTGGGGGGATAGCACAGATACGCAGTATTTT. Its translation: CSVGWGDSTDTQYF.

CDR3: CASSSGGGTEAFF. The CDR3, as DNA: TGTGCCAGCAGTTCTGGGGGAGGCACTGAAGCTTTCTTT. This rearrangement joins TRBV5-5 to TRBJ1-1; maybe TRBD1 (5 bases). V was clipped by 5 bases and J by 4 bases, with 12 bases between them. This CDR3 has 13 residues. Germline values: CDR1 SGHKS, CDR2 YYEKEE (reference sequence).

This CDR3 is CASSFPQTTYGSYNEQFF. The CDR3 nucleotides read TGTGCCAGCAGTTTCCCTCAGACTACTTATGGCTCCTACAATGAGCAGTTCTTC. The chain recombines TRBV2 with TRBJ2-1; weak D call: TRBD2 (5 bases). V lost 5 bases to trimming and J lost 0 bases, with 20 bases between them. Germline V CDR1 and CDR2: SNHLY, FYNNEI. This CDR3 has 18 residues.

The V and J genes are TRBV6-5 and TRBJ1-2, with TRBD1 matching 11 bases. Looked up from germline, CDR1 is MNHEY and CDR2 is SVGAGI. The CDR3 is 15 amino acids. The V and J ends lost 2 bases and 5 bases, in that order; junction bases with no gene match: 4. The CDR3 sequence is CASSYGQGAMYGYTF. The CDR3 DNA is TGTGCCAGCAGTTACGGACAGGGGGCGATGTATGGCTACACCTTC.